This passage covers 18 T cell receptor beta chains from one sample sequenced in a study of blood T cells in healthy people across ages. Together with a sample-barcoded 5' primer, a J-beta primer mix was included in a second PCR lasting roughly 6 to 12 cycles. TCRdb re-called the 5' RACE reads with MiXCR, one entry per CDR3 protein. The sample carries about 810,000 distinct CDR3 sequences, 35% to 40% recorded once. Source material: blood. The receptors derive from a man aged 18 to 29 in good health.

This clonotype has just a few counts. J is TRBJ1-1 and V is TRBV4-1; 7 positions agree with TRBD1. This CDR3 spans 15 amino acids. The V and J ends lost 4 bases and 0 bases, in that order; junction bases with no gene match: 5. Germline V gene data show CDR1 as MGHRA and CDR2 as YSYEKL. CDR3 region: CASSPGQIMNTEAFF. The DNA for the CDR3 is TGCGCCAGCAGCCCGGGACAGATCATGAACACTGAAGCTTTCTTT.

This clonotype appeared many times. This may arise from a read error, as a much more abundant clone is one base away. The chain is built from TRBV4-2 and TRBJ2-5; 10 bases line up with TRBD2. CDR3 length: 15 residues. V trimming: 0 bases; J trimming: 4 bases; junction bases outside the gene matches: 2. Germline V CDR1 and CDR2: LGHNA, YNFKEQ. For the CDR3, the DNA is TGTGCCAGCAGCCAAGAGCGACTAGCGGGAGAGACCCAGTACTTC. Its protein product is CASSQERLAGETQYF.

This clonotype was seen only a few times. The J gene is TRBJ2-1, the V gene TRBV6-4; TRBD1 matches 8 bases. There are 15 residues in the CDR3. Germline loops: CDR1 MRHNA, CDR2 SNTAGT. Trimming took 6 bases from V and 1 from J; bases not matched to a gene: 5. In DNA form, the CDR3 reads TGTGCCAGCAGCGCGACAGGGGATTCCTACAATGAGCAGTTCTTC. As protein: CASSATGDSYNEQFF.

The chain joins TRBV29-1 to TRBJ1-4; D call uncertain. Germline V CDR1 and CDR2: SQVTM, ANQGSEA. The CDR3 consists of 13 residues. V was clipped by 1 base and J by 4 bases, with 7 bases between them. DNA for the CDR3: TGCAGCGTTGAAGTTACCGGTAATGAAAAACTGTTTTTT. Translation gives CSVEVTGNEKLFF.

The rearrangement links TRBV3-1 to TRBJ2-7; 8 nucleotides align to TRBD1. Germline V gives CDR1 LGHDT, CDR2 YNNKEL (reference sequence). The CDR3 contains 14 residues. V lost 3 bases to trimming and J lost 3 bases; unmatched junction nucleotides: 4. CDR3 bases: TGTGCCAGCAGCCATGGGACAGGCCACTACGAGCAGTACTTC. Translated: CASSHGTGHYEQYF.

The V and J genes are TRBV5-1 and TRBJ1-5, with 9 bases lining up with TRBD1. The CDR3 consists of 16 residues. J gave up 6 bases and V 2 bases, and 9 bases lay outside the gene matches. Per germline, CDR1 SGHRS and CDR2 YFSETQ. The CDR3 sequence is CASSFGGQGPGQPQHF. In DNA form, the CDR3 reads TGCGCCAGCAGCTTTGGGGGACAGGGTCCGGGTCAGCCCCAGCATTTT.

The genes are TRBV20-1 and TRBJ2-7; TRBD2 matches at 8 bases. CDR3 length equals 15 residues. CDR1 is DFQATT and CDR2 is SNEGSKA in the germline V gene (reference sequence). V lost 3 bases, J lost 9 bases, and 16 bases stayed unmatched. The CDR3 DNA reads TGCAGTGCTAGTCCCCTAGCGGGTGAAGGTTTATGGCAGTACTTC. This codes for CSASPLAGEGLWQYF.

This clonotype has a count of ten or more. This CDR3 is CSARGQVSTVSTDTQYF. In DNA, the CDR3 is TGCAGTGCTCGAGGACAGGTTTCAACCGTGAGCACAGATACGCAGTATTTT. V and J are TRBV20-1 and TRBJ2-3, with 7 bases that match TRBD1. The CDR3 is made up of 17 amino acids. V was pared by 5 bases and J by 0 bases, with 14 bases of the junction left unmatched. Looked up from germline, CDR1 is DFQATT and CDR2 is SNEGSKA (reference sequence).

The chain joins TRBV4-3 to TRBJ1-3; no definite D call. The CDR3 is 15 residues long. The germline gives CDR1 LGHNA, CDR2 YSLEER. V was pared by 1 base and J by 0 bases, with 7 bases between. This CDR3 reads CASSQGRLSGNTIYF. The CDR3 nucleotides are TGCGCCAGCAGCCAAGGGAGGCTCTCTGGAAACACCATATATTTT.

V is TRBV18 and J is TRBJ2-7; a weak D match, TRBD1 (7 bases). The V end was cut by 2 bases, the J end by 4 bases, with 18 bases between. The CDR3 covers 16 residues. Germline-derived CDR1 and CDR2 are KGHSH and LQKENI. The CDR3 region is CASSPGRNRGRYEQYF. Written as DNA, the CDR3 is TGTGCCAGCTCACCAGGGAGGAACAGGGGCCGGTACGAGCAGTACTTC.

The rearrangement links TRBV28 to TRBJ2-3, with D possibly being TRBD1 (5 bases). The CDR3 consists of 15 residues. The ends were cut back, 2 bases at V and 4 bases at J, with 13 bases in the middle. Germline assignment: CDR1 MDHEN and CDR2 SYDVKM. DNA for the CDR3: TGTGCCAGCAGTTTACGAGCAGGACATTCAGATACGCAGTATTTT. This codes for CASSLRAGHSDTQYF.

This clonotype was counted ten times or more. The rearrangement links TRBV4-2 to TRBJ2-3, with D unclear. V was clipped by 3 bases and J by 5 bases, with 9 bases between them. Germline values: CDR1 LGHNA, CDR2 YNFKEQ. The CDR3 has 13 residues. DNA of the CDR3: TGTGCCAGCAGCCACCGACCCGGAGATACGCAGTATTTT. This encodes CASSHRPGDTQYF.

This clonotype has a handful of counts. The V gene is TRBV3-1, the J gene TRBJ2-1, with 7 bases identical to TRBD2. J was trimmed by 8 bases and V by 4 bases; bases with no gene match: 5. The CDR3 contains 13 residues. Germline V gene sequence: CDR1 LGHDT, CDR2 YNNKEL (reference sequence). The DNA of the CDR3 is TGTGCCAGCAGCCGACGCGGGGGTGATGAGCAGTTCTTC. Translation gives CASSRRGGDEQFF.

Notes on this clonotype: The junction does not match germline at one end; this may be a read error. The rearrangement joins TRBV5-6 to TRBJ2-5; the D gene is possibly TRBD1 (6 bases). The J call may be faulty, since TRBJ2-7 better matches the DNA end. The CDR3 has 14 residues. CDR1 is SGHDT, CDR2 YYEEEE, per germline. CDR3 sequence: CARSDRTPTYEQYF. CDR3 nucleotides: TGTGCCCGCAGCGACAGGACACCTACCTACGAGCAGTACTTC.

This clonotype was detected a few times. CDR3 DNA: TGTGCCAGCAGTTCGGACACCATGAACACTGAAGCTTTCTTT. Residues: CASSSDTMNTEAFF. The chain carries TRBV12-3 or TRBV12-4 and TRBJ1-1; the D gene is possibly TRBD1 (5 bases). CDR3 length: 14 amino acids. V was cut by 4 bases and J by 0 bases, with 9 bases left in between.

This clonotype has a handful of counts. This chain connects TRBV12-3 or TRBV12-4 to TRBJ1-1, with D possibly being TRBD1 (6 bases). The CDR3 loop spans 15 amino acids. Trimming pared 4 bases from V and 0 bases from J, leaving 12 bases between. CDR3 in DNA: TGTGCCAGCAGTTCCCAGGGGTCGCTGAACACTGAAGCTTTCTTT. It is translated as CASSSQGSLNTEAFF.

CDR3 DNA sequence: TGCGCCAGCAGCCAAGGGGCGTTGAACGAGCAGTACTTC. Translated, it gives CASSQGALNEQYF. V and J are TRBV4-3 and TRBJ2-5; no clear D gene. The end of the DNA fits TRBJ2-7 better, so the J call may be wrong. Germline assignment: CDR1 LGHNA and CDR2 YSLEER. The CDR3 loop spans 13 amino acids.

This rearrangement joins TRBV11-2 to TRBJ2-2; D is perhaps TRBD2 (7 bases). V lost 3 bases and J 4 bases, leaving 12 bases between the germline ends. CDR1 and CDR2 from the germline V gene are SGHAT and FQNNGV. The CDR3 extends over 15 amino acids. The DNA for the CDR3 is TGTGCCAGCAGCTTGGGGGGGCAGAGCACCGGGGAGCTGTTTTTT. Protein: CASSLGGQSTGELFF.